A selection of T cell receptor beta chains follows, all from one sample in a study of blood T cell repertoires in COVID-19. Only in-frame clones appear in the TCRdb table, and some are missing; sequencing was by immunoSEQ multiplex PCR. The table includes roughly 240,000 clones, around nine tenths detected once. The sequencing sample was made of peripheral blood. These receptors were obtained from a woman aged 55-69 years who had recovered from COVID-19. The CDR3 runs from the conserved cysteine through the conserved F or W. Fields, in order: CDR3 protein, CDR3 DNA, clone size, D gene, V gene, J gene. The D gene is left open where the match is weak. The size field is filled for only some rows; it gives once, few, many or a size class.

CDR3: CASSFRDRAYNEQFF
DNA: TGTGCCAGCAGCTTCCGGGACAGGGCCTACAATGAGCAGTTCTTC
size: .
D: TRBD1
V: TRBV5-8
J: TRBJ2-1

CDR3: CASSPMPGVRSDTQYF
DNA: TGTGCCAGCAGCCCAATGCCAGGGGTTCGGTCTGATACGCAGTATTTT
size: once
D: .
V: TRBV27
J: TRBJ2-3

CDR3: CASSLVLTSSGEQYF
DNA: TGCGCCAGCAGCTTGGTCCTGACTAGCAGCGGCGAGCAGTACTTC
size: .
D: TRBD2
V: TRBV5-1
J: TRBJ2-7

CDR3: CASITSGGVGEQYF
DNA: TGTGCCAGCATAACTAGCGGTGGAGTAGGGGAGCAGTACTTC
size: .
D: TRBD2
V: TRBV7-2
J: TRBJ2-7

CDR3: CAGNRLSVNTEAFF
DNA: TGTGCCGGAAACAGGCTTTCAGTGAACACTGAAGCTTTCTTT
size: .
D: .
V: TRBV7-2
J: TRBJ1-1

CDR3: CSVVGRAYEQYF
DNA: TGCAGCGTTGTAGGGAGAGCCTACGAGCAGTACTTC
size: .
D: .
V: TRBV29-1
J: TRBJ2-7

CDR3: CASSSRTGGNSPLHF
DNA: TGTGCCAGCAGCTCCAGGACAGGGGGAAATTCACCCCTCCACTTT
size: .
D: TRBD1
V: TRBV7-2
J: TRBJ1-6

CDR3: CASSLINIFSNQPQHF
DNA: TGTGCCAGCAGCCTTATAAACATTTTTAGCAATCAGCCCCAGCATTTT
size: .
D: .
V: TRBV5-6
J: TRBJ1-5

CDR3: CASSYQGFTEAFF
DNA: TGTGCCAGCAGTTACCAGGGCTTCACTGAAGCTTTCTTT
size: .
D: .
V: TRBV3-1/TRBV3-2
J: TRBJ1-1

CDR3: CATSGGLATNEKLFF
DNA: TGTGCCACCAGTGGGGGGCTGGCAACTAATGAAAAACTGTTTTTT
size: .
D: .
V: TRBV24-1
J: TRBJ1-4

CDR3: CASSLSLENEQFF
DNA: TGTGCCAGCAGCTTAAGCCTAGAGAATGAGCAGTTCTTC
size: few
D: .
V: TRBV7-3
J: TRBJ2-1

CDR3: CASSSNRYDYGYTF
DNA: TGTGCCAGCAGCTCTAATCGTTATGACTATGGCTACACCTTC
size: .
D: .
V: TRBV11-1
J: TRBJ1-2

CDR3: CASSFSGLSTDTQYF
DNA: TGTGCCAGCAGTTTCTCGGGACTCAGCACAGATACGCAGTATTTT
size: .
D: .
V: TRBV6-6
J: TRBJ2-3

CDR3: CASSPPGSYEQYF
DNA: TGTGCCAGCAGCCCCCCGGGCTCCTACGAGCAGTACTTC
size: .
D: .
V: TRBV13
J: TRBJ2-7

CDR3: CAGGNSGNTIYF
DNA: TGTGCTGGGGGGAACTCTGGAAACACCATATATTTT
size: .
D: .
V: TRBV6-5
J: TRBJ1-3

CDR3: CASSPGQGNTGELFF
DNA: TGCGCCAGCAGCCCGGGACAGGGAAACACCGGGGAGCTGTTTTTT
size: .
D: TRBD1
V: TRBV5-1
J: TRBJ2-2

CDR3: CASSTNFGLAGDTDTQYF
DNA: TGTGCCAGCAGCACCAACTTCGGACTAGCGGGGGACACAGATACGCAGTATTTT
size: .
D: TRBD2
V: TRBV28
J: TRBJ2-3

CDR3: CASSRLAGRSGRNEQFF
DNA: TGTGCCAGCAGCCGACTAGCGGGCCGGTCCGGGCGCAATGAGCAGTTCTTC
size: .
D: TRBD2
V: TRBV7-8
J: TRBJ2-1

CDR3: CASRAAGGVNEQFF
DNA: TGTGCCAGCAGGGCCGCGGGGGGCGTTAATGAGCAGTTCTTC
size: .
D: TRBD2
V: TRBV27
J: TRBJ2-1

CDR3: CASSISETQYF
DNA: TGTGCCAGCAGTATTTCGGAGACCCAGTACTTC
size: .
D: .
V: TRBV7-2
J: TRBJ2-5

CDR3: CASSPTQTSRAGTQYF
DNA: TGTGCCAGCAGCCCTACCCAGACTAGCCGGGCGGGGACCCAGTACTTC
size: .
D: TRBD2
V: TRBV9
J: TRBJ2-5

CDR3: CASSAPRGDTIYF
DNA: TGTGCCAGCAGCGCCCCCAGGGGAGACACCATATATTTT
size: .
D: .
V: TRBV9
J: TRBJ1-3

CDR3: CASSFGLVETQYF
DNA: TGTGCCAGCAGTTTCGGTCTAGTAGAGACCCAGTACTTC
size: .
D: .
V: TRBV12-3/TRBV12-4
J: TRBJ2-5

CDR3: CASSDIGYSNQPQHF
DNA: TGTGCCAGCAGTGATATCGGTTATAGCAATCAGCCCCAGCATTTT
size: .
D: .
V: TRBV6-1
J: TRBJ1-5

CDR3: CASSQDRPNTGELFF
DNA: TGTGCCAGCAGCCAAGACAGGCCGAACACCGGGGAGCTGTTTTTT
size: .
D: .
V: TRBV7-6
J: TRBJ2-2

CDR3: CASLSPTGLSGNTIYF
DNA: TGTGCCAGCCTCTCGCCGACAGGCCTCTCTGGAAACACCATATATTTT
size: .
D: .
V: TRBV28
J: TRBJ1-3

CDR3: CASSLDTVPETQYF
DNA: TGTGCCAGCAGCTTGGATACGGTTCCGGAGACCCAGTACTTC
size: .
D: .
V: TRBV5-4
J: TRBJ2-5

CDR3: CSASRRGGLETQYF
DNA: TGCAGTGCTAGTAGGCGGGGGGGCCTAGAGACCCAGTACTTC
size: .
D: TRBD2
V: TRBV20-1
J: TRBJ2-5

CDR3: CASSLGAYEQYF
DNA: TGTGCCAGCAGCTTAGGAGCTTACGAGCAGTACTTC
size: .
D: .
V: TRBV7-9
J: TRBJ2-7

CDR3: CASSSYRVMNTEAFF
DNA: TGTGCCAGTAGTTCATACAGGGTCATGAACACTGAAGCTTTCTTT
size: .
D: .
V: TRBV19
J: TRBJ1-1

CDR3: CASSPGLRDTQYF
DNA: TGTGCCAGCTCACCCGGACTTCGGGATACGCAGTATTTT
size: .
D: .
V: TRBV18
J: TRBJ2-3

CDR3: CSASGIYEQYF
DNA: TGCAGTGCTAGCGGTATCTACGAGCAGTACTTC
size: .
D: .
V: TRBV20-1
J: TRBJ2-7

CDR3: CASSYRESETQYF
DNA: TGCGCCAGCAGCTACCGGGAGTCAGAGACCCAGTACTTC
size: .
D: .
V: TRBV5-1
J: TRBJ2-5

CDR3: CASSYSLGGDQPQHF
DNA: TGTGCCAGCAGTTACTCCTTAGGCGGGGATCAGCCCCAGCATTTT
size: .
D: .
V: TRBV6-5
J: TRBJ1-5

CDR3: CASSPSGESYEQYF
DNA: TGTGCCAGCAGCCCTTCCGGAGAGTCATACGAGCAGTACTTC
size: .
D: .
V: TRBV14
J: TRBJ2-7

CDR3: CASSLLVLRGPKNIQYF
DNA: TGTGCCAGCAGCTTACTGGTTCTGCGGGGACCCAAAAACATTCAGTACTTC
size: .
D: .
V: TRBV5-4
J: TRBJ2-4

CDR3: CSAWELANYGYTF
DNA: TGCAGCGCCTGGGAGTTAGCTAACTATGGCTACACCTTC
size: once
D: .
V: TRBV29-1
J: TRBJ1-2

CDR3: CASSLSGSYTF
DNA: TGCGCCAGCAGCTTGTCAGGGAGCTACACCTTC
size: .
D: .
V: TRBV5-1
J: TRBJ1-2

CDR3: CASSLEGPNTEAFF
DNA: TGTGCCAGCAGTTTGGAGGGCCCGAACACTGAAGCTTTCTTT
size: .
D: .
V: TRBV27
J: TRBJ1-1

CDR3: CASSGGSQGYGYTF
DNA: TGCGCCAGCAGCGGGGGGTCCCAGGGCTATGGCTACACCTTC
size: .
D: .
V: TRBV5-1
J: TRBJ1-2

CDR3: CASSNRVADTQYF
DNA: TGTGCCAGCAGTAACAGGGTAGCAGATACGCAGTATTTT
size: .
D: .
V: TRBV6-5
J: TRBJ2-3

CDR3: CASRSNSNQPQHF
DNA: TGTGCCAGCAGGAGTAATAGCAATCAGCCCCAGCATTTT
size: .
D: .
V: TRBV28
J: TRBJ1-5

CDR3: CASSPSGGAENTIYF
DNA: TGCGCCAGCAGCCCCTCGGGAGGGGCGGAAAACACCATATATTTT
size: .
D: .
V: TRBV5-1
J: TRBJ1-3

CDR3: CASSTGGYALNYGYTF
DNA: TGTGCCAGTAGTACCGGAGGGTACGCTTTGAACTATGGCTACACCTTC
size: .
D: .
V: TRBV19
J: TRBJ1-2

CDR3: CASSSREDAPLHF
DNA: TGTGCCAGCAGCTCCCGGGAGGATGCACCCCTCCACTTT
size: .
D: .
V: TRBV5-5
J: TRBJ1-6

CDR3: CATRGREETQYF
DNA: TGTGCCACCCGGGGGAGGGAAGAGACCCAGTACTTC
size: .
D: TRBD2
V: TRBV10-3
J: TRBJ2-5

CDR3: CASSRTVQETQYF
DNA: TGTGCCAGCAGTAGGACAGTGCAAGAGACCCAGTACTTC
size: .
D: .
V: TRBV12-3/TRBV12-4
J: TRBJ2-5

CDR3: CASSSSKETQYF
DNA: TGTGCCAGCAGTTCTAGTAAAGAGACCCAGTACTTC
size: .
D: .
V: TRBV7-9
J: TRBJ2-5

CDR3: CASGRAGPDTEAFF
DNA: TGTGCCAGCGGCAGGGCAGGCCCCGACACTGAAGCTTTCTTT
size: .
D: .
V: TRBV9
J: TRBJ1-1

CDR3: CASSVVAGGPNEQFF
DNA: TGTGCCAGCAGCGTAGTCGCGGGGGGGCCTAATGAGCAGTTCTTC
size: .
D: TRBD2
V: TRBV7-2
J: TRBJ2-1

CDR3: CASSLAQTETQYF
DNA: TGTGCCAGCAGCTTAGCCCAGACTGAGACCCAGTACTTC
size: .
D: .
V: TRBV7-9
J: TRBJ2-5

CDR3: CASTPGGGSSGEQYF
DNA: TGTGCCAGTACCCCTGGGGGAGGGTCGTCCGGCGAGCAGTACTTC
size: .
D: TRBD2
V: TRBV19
J: TRBJ2-7

CDR3: CASRSSSAKNIQYF
DNA: TGTGCCAGTAGGAGTTCGTCGGCCAAAAACATTCAGTACTTC
size: .
D: .
V: TRBV19
J: TRBJ2-4

CDR3: CASSLKATGGHEQYF
DNA: TGTGCCAGCAGCTTAAAGGCGACAGGGGGCCACGAGCAGTACTTC
size: .
D: TRBD1
V: TRBV7-2
J: TRBJ2-7

CDR3: CASSIAGGFPLTDTQYF
DNA: TGTGCCAGTAGTATAGCGGGGGGTTTCCCTCTCACAGATACGCAGTATTTT
size: .
D: TRBD2
V: TRBV19
J: TRBJ2-3

CDR3: CASRQSGVDTQYF
DNA: TGCGCCAGCAGACAAAGCGGGGTAGATACGCAGTATTTT
size: .
D: TRBD2
V: TRBV5-1
J: TRBJ2-3

CDR3: CASSAGDPRAYNEQFF
DNA: TGTGCCAGCAGTGCTGGGGATCCGCGGGCCTACAATGAGCAGTTCTTC
size: .
D: .
V: TRBV6-2/TRBV6-3
J: TRBJ2-1